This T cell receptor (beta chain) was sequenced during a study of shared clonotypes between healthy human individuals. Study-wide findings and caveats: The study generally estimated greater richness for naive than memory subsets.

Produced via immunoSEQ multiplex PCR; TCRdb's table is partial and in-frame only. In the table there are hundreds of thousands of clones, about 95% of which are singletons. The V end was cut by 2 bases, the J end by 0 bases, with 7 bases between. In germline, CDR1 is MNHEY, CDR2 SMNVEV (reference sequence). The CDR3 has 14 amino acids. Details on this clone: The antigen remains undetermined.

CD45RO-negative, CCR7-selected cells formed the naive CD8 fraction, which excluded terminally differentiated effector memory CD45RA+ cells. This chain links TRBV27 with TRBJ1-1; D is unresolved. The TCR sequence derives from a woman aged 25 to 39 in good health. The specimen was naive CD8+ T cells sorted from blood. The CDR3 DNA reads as TGTGCCAGCAGTTTAAGGAGAATGAACACTGAAGCTTTCTTT. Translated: CASSLRRMNTEAFF.